Following are 14 T cell receptor beta chains from one sample sequenced in a study of cytomegalovirus exposure and HLA in healthy donors. The PCR employed 60 Vbeta primers together with 13 Jbeta primers. Profiling relied on immunoSEQ multiplex PCR, and the TCRdb table lists in-frame clones only, not all of them. The data contain roughly 110,000 clones, 73% of them singletons. Material: PBMCs. The origin of the receptors is a man aged 30 to 45 in good health and CMV-seronegative.

The chain has TRBV28 and TRBJ2-7; 7 bases are shared with TRBD2. J was trimmed by 6 bases and V by 6 bases; bases with no gene match: 8. CDR3 length: 13 residues. Germline V gives CDR1 MDHEN, CDR2 SYDVKM. The CDR3 sequence is CASRLGRVGEQYF. The DNA of the CDR3 is TGTGCCAGCAGATTGGGGAGGGTCGGCGAGCAGTACTTC.

The genes are TRBV28 and TRBJ2-5; D is possibly TRBD1 (5 bases). CDR3 length equals 16 residues. V lost 2 bases to trimming and J lost 1 base, with 14 bases between them. Germline lookup yields CDR1 MDHEN and CDR2 SYDVKM. CDR3 sequence reads: CASSLGGAKAQETQYF. CDR3 DNA sequence: TGTGCCAGCAGTTTAGGTGGGGCGAAGGCCCAAGAGACCCAGTACTTC. The full variable domain, completed using reference TRBV28 and TRBJ2-5, is DVKVTQSSRYLVKRTGEKVFLECVQDMDHENMFWYRQDPGLGLRLIYFSYDVKMKEKGDIPEGYSVSREKKERFSLILESASTNQTSMYLCASSLGGAKAQETQYFGPGTRLLVL.

The genes are TRBV6-6 and TRBJ2-1; 7 nucleotides line up with TRBD2. Per the germline V gene, CDR1 is MNHNY and CDR2 is SVGAGI (reference sequence). Losses at the gene ends were 6 bases for V and 0 bases for J; bases not matched to a gene: 5. The CDR3 totals 15 residues. CDR3 loop: CASSFLAVSYNEQFF. CDR3 in DNA: TGTGCCAGCAGCTTTCTAGCGGTCTCCTACAATGAGCAGTTCTTC.

J is TRBJ2-7 and V is TRBV28; 10 positions agree with TRBD1. Germline V gene lookup returns CDR1 MDHEN and CDR2 SYDVKM. V shed 4 bases, J shed 3 bases, and the junction held 6 bases outside the gene matches. There are 15 residues in the CDR3. CDR3: CASSSPGQGIYEQYF. The CDR3 region has the DNA TGTGCCAGCAGTTCCCCGGGACAGGGGATCTACGAGCAGTACTTC.

This clone appeared a few times. The V and J genes are TRBV18 and TRBJ1-1; no clear D gene. CDR3 size: 17 residues. V was trimmed by 3 bases and J by 3 bases, leaving 20 bases between them. Germline assignment: CDR1 KGHSH and CDR2 LQKENI. The CDR3 region has the DNA TGTGCCAGCTCACCTCGTGGACTGGGATTTGGGGACACTGAAGCTTTCTTT. This translates into CASSPRGLGFGDTEAFF.

This chain uses TRBV19 with TRBJ1-5; 7 nucleotides agree with TRBD1. This CDR3 is 17 amino acids long. The J segment lost 1 base and the V segment lost 0 bases, leaving 6 bases of the junction unmatched. From germline, CDR1 is LNHDA and CDR2 SQIVND (reference sequence). CDR3 in DNA: TGTGCCAGTAGTATAGACAAGACAGGGTTCAGCAATCAGCCCCAGCATTTT. Residues: CASSIDKTGFSNQPQHF. Full variable domain (rest looked up from reference TRBV19 and TRBJ1-5): DGGITQSPKYLFRKEGQNVTLSCEQNLNHDAMYWYRQDPGQGLRLIYYSQIVNDFQKGDIAEGYSVSREKKESFPLTVTSAQKNPTAFYLCASSIDKTGFSNQPQHFGDGTRLSIL.

The chain joins TRBV7-7 to TRBJ1-5, with a weak D call TRBD1 (6 bases). CDR3 length equals 17 residues. Germline lookup yields CDR1 SSHAT and CDR2 FNYEAQ (reference sequence). Trimming took off 1 base at V and 7 bases at J, with 20 bases between the two ends. CDR3 coding DNA: TGTGCCAGCAGCTTAGGTGTTACAGGGAGGGGTGAACAGCCCCAGCATTTT. It specifies CASSLGVTGRGEQPQHF.

This clone was found a few times. The chain joins TRBV10-2 to TRBJ2-7, with 8 bases identical to TRBD2. The CDR3 contains 16 residues. Unmatched junction bases numbered 15, after V lost 10 bases and J lost 1 base. CDR1 WSHSY and CDR2 SAAADI come from the germline V gene. CDR3 sequence: CATWGTSAKRSYEQYF. The CDR3 nucleotides read TGCGCCACCTGGGGGACTAGTGCGAAAAGATCCTACGAGCAGTACTTC.

There are a few counts of this clone. The J gene is TRBJ1-3, the V gene TRBV7-2; D remains unclear. The CDR3 spans 15 residues. V lost 6 bases, J lost 0 bases, and 12 bases lay in between. Germline CDR1 and CDR2: SGHTA and FQGNSA. This chain's CDR3 is CASSSSTFSGNTIYF. The CDR3 DNA is TGTGCCAGCAGTTCGTCGACTTTCTCTGGAAACACCATATATTTT.

The gene calls are TRBV6-5 and TRBJ1-5, with D possibly being TRBD1 (6 bases). Germline CDR1 MNHEY, CDR2 SVGAGI. The CDR3 is 15 residues long. The V gene lost 2 bases and the J gene lost 6 bases, with 14 bases spanning the gap. CDR3 DNA: TGTGCCAGCAGTTACGGCAGGGGAAGAGGTCAGCCCCAGCATTTT. Its protein is CASSYGRGRGQPQHF.

This clone has more than one count but fewer than ten. Germline is not matched at one junction end, which may reflect a read error. The sample holds other DNA sequences that translate to the same CDR3. The V call is TRBV5-5, the J call TRBJ1-4; D is undetermined. The CDR3 sequence is 15 residues long. Germline V lookup: CDR1 SGHKS, CDR2 YYEKEE (reference sequence). The CDR3 loop reads CASSLGGVTNEKLFF. The CDR3 bases are TGTGCCAGCAGCTTGGGGGGAGTAACTAATGAAAAGCTGTTTTTT.

This clone has only a few counts. J is TRBJ1-3 and V is TRBV5-5; tentatively, D is TRBD1 (6 bases). Looked up from germline, CDR1 is SGHKS and CDR2 is YYEKEE (reference sequence). The CDR3 runs 15 residues. The germline V and J ends were trimmed by 4 bases and 2 bases, with 13 bases remaining between them. CDR3 coding DNA: TGTGCCAGCAGCCTCACGGGGGGCACTGGAAACACCATATATTTT. Its translation is CASSLTGGTGNTIYF.

This chain joins TRBV7-2 and TRBJ1-1, with D possibly TRBD1 on 6 matching bases. The CDR3 sequence is 16 residues long. CDR1 is SGHTA and CDR2 is FQGNSA in the germline V gene. Trimming left V 6 bases short and J 0 bases short, with 17 bases between. The CDR3 sequence: CASRPDSSPLNTEAFF. CDR3 coding DNA: TGTGCCAGCAGACCGGACAGCTCTCCCCTGAACACTGAAGCTTTCTTT.

The rearrangement uses TRBV19 and TRBJ2-7; 10 bases map to TRBD1. The CDR3 extends over 14 amino acids. Germline V lookup: CDR1 LNHDA, CDR2 SQIVND (reference sequence). Losses at the gene ends were 5 bases for V and 2 bases for J; bases not matched to a gene: 3. The CDR3 region has the DNA TGTGCCAGTAGTGGACAGGGGGAGACCTACGAGCAGTACTTC. It yields the protein CASSGQGETYEQYF.